This TCR beta chain was observed in a study of blood T cells in healthy people across ages. Study results and caveats: CMV infection status of these donors was not known.

The authors ran a second PCR of about 6 to 11 cycles using a sample-barcoded 5' primer and a J-beta primer mix. MiXCR, run by TCRdb on the 5' RACE reads, gives a single entry per CDR3 protein. The sample yields about 1,600,000 distinct CDR3 sequences, 42% seen once. Aged roughly 6 to 90, donors were systemically healthy Caucasians from Russia. With respect to this clonotype: Its antigen remains unidentified.

Germline V gene data show CDR1 as MNHEY and CDR2 as SMNVEV (reference sequence). Trimming took 4 bases from V and 2 from J; bases not matched to a gene: 9. The CDR3 contains 18 residues. Sequencing was done on a sample of blood. The source of this sequence is a woman between 18 and 29 years old in good health. V gene TRBV27 combines with J gene TRBJ2-3; 13 nucleotides align to TRBD2. CDR3: CASSYRWTSGGFTDTQYF. DNA of the CDR3: TGTGCCAGCAGTTACCGCTGGACTAGCGGGGGTTTCACAGATACGCAGTATTTT.